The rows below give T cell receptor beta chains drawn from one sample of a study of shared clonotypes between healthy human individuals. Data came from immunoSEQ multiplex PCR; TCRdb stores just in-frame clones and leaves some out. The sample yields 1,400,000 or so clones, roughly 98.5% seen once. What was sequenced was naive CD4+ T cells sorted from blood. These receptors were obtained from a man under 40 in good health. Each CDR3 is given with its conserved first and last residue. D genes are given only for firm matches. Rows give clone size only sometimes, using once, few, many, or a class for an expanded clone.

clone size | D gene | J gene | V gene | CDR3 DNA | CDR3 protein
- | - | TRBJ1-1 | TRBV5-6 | TGTGCCAGCAGCTTGACACAGTGGAACACTGAAGCTTTCTTT | CASSLTQWNTEAFF
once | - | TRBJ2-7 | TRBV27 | TGTGCCAGCAGTCCGCTCTCCTACGAGCAGTACTTC | CASSPLSYEQYF
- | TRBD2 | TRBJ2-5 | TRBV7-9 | TGTGCCAGCAGCTTGTTGACTAGCGGGAGGGCCCCAAGGGAGACCCAGTACTTC | CASSLLTSGRAPRETQYF
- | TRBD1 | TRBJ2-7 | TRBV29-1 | TGCAGCGTCCGGGACAGCCTCTACGAGCAGTACTTC | CSVRDSLYEQYF
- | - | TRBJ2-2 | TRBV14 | TGTGCCAGCAGCCAAGTTAGCACCGGGGAGCTGTTTTTT | CASSQVSTGELFF
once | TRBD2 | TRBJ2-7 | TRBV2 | TGTGCCAGCAGTGAGGTACGCGGGAGGGCTGACGAGCAGTACTTC | CASSEVRGRADEQYF
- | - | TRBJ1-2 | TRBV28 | TGTGCCAGCAGTTTAGGGGGATATGGCTACACCTTC | CASSLGGYGYTF
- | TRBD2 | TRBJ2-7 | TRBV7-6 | TGTGCCAGCAGCTTAGATAATCCGGGGGGGTTCTACTACGAGCAGTACTTC | CASSLDNPGGFYYEQYF
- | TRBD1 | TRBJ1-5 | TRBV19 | TGTGCCAGTAGCGTGTCAACAGGGGATCAGCCCCAGCATTTT | CASSVSTGDQPQHF
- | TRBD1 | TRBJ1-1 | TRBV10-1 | TGCGCCAGCAGTCGGGACAGGGGAGAGACTGAAGCTTTCTTT | CASSRDRGETEAFF
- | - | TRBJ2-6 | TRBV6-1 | TGTGCCAGCAGACGGGTTAGCTCTGGGGCCAACGTCCTGACTTTC | CASRRVSSGANVLTF
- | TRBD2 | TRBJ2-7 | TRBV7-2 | TGTGCCAGCAGCTTACTAGCGGGAGTCTCCGAGCAGTACTTC | CASSLLAGVSEQYF
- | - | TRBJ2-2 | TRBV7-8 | TGTGCCAGCAGCCCAAACAGGGACTTAACCGGGGAGCTGTTTTTT | CASSPNRDLTGELFF
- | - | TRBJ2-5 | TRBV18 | TGTGCCAGCTCACCAAGCCAAGAGACCCAGTACTTC | CASSPSQETQYF
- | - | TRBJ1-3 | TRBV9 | TGTGCCAGCAGCGTAGCCGGACTCTCTGGAAACACCATATATTTT | CASSVAGLSGNTIYF
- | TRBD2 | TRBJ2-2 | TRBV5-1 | TGCGCCAGCAGCCCAGTGCGGGGGGACGGGGAGCTGTTTTTT | CASSPVRGDGELFF
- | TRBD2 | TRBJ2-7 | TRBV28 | TGTGCCAGCAGTTTGGGACTAGCGGGAGGGCCGGATGAGCAGTACTTC | CASSLGLAGGPDEQYF
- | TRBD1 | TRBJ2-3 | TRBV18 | TGTGCCAGCTCACCGGGGACAGGGACAGATACGCAGTATTTT | CASSPGTGTDTQYF
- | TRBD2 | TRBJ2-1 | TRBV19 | TGTGCCAGTGCCGGAATAGCGGGTCTGAATGAGCAGTTCTTC | CASAGIAGLNEQFF
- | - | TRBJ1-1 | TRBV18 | TGTGCCAGCTCACCAAATTGGGGGCTGGACACTGAAGCTTTCTTT | CASSPNWGLDTEAFF
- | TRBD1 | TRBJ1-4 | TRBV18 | TGTGCCAGCTCGACAGGGGCGGGTGAAAAACTGTTTTTT | CASSTGAGEKLFF
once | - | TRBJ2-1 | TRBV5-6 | TGTGCCAGCAGCCTTGACCGTTACAATGAGCAGTTCTTC | CASSLDRYNEQFF
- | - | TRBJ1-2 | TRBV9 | TGTGCCAGCAGAGACCCGGCAGCCAACTATGGCTACACCTTC | CASRDPAANYGYTF
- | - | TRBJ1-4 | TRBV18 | TGTGCCAGCTCACCACTTGCGGCGGCTAATGAAAAACTGTTTTTT | CASSPLAAANEKLFF
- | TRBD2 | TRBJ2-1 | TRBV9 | TGTGCCAGCAGCGTAACTAGCGGGAGCGCTGAGCAGTTCTTC | CASSVTSGSAEQFF
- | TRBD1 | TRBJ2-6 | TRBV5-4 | TGTGCCAGCAGCCACGGGACAGGGGGCGCGTCTGGGGCCAACGTCCTGACTTTC | CASSHGTGGASGANVLTF
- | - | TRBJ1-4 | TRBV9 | TGTGCCAGCAGCCCATCCGATTTCGATAATGAAAAACTGTTTTTT | CASSPSDFDNEKLFF
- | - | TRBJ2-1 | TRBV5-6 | TGTGCCAGCAGCTTGTTTCGGTACAATGAGCAGTTCTTC | CASSLFRYNEQFF
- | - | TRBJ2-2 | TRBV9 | TGTGCCAGCAGCGTAGGAGCCCCAGGCACCGGGGAGCTGTTTTTT | CASSVGAPGTGELFF
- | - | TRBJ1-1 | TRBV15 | TGTGCCACCAGCAGAGGGGCGAGGTTCTCCGCTTTCTTT | CATSRGARFSAFF
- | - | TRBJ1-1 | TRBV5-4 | TGTGCCAGCAGCTTGGACACTGAAGCTTTCTTT | CASSLDTEAFF
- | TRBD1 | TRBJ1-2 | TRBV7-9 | TGTGCCAGCAGTTCACAGGGGTACTATGGCTACACCTTC | CASSSQGYYGYTF
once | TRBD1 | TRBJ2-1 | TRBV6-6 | TGTGCCAGCAGTTATAGGACAGGGACAAATGAGCAGTTCTTC | CASSYRTGTNEQFF
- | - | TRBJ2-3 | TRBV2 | TGTGCCAGCAACACACGGGCCACAGATACGCAGTATTTT | CASNTRATDTQYF
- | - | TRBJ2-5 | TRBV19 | TGTGCCAGTAGTATCTTGGGCCCCTCGAGAGAAGGAGAGACCCAGTACTTC | CASSILGPSREGETQYF
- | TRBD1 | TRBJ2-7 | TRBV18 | TGTGCCAGCTCACCACCGGGACAGGGCTTAACCTACGAGCAGTACTTC | CASSPPGQGLTYEQYF
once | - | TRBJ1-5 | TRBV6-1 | TGTGCCAGCAGTGAACTTTGGGGGAATCAGCCCCAGCATTTT | CASSELWGNQPQHF
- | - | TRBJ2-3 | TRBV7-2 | TGTGCCAGCAGCCTGGCCGGGAATAGACATACGCAGTATTTT | CASSLAGNRHTQYF
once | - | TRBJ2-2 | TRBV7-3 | TGTGCCAGCAGCCGCAGTCCCGGGGAGCTGTTTTTT | CASSRSPGELFF
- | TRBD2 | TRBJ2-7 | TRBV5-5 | TGTGCCAGCAGCTTTACGCATCTAGCGGTCTCCTACGAGCAGTACTTC | CASSFTHLAVSYEQYF
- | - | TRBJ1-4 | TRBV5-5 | TGTGCCAGCAGCTTAGGTGAAAAACTGTTTTTT | CASSLGEKLFF
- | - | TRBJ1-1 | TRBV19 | TGTGCCAGTAGTATGTTTGGGGCGCGCGAAACTGAAGCTTTCTTT | CASSMFGARETEAFF
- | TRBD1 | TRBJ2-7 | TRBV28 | TGTGCCAGCAGTCCCCCCAGGGGGCCCTACGAGCAGTACTTC | CASSPPRGPYEQYF
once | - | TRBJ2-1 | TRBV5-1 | TGCGCCAGCAGGTATATTGGGCAGGGTCATGAGCAGTTCTTC | CASRYIGQGHEQFF
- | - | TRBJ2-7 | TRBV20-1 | TGCAGTGCCCGTCTAATCTACGAGCAGTACTTC | CSARLIYEQYF
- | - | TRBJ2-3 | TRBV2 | TGTGCCAGCAGTGCGGGACTACAGGGCCGTACGCAGTATTTT | CASSAGLQGRTQYF
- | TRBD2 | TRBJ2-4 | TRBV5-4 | TGTGCCAGCAGCTTGTCCGGGCTAGCGGGAGCATCGTCCAAAAACATTCAGTACTTC | CASSLSGLAGASSKNIQYF
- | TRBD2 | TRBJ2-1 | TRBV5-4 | TGTGCCAGCAGCTTAATAGCGGGAGAGGTCAATGAGCAGTTCTTC | CASSLIAGEVNEQFF
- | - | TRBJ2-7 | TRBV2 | TGTGCCAGCAGTGAAATGGGCGGACTAAGCGAGCAGTACTTC | CASSEMGGLSEQYF
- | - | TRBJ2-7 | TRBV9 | TGTGCCAGCAGCGTAGGACTAGTAGGTTCGGACGAGCAGTACTTC | CASSVGLVGSDEQYF
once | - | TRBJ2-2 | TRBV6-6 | TGTGCCAGCAACCAGGTTGTCACCGGGGAGCTGTTTTTT | CASNQVVTGELFF
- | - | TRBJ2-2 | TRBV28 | TGTGCCAGCAGTTTATTAGGACTTTCGCTGTTTTTT | CASSLLGLSLFF